The 6 T cell receptor beta chains reported below all come from one sample, sequenced in a study of blood T cell repertoires in COVID-19. Measured with immunoSEQ multiplex PCR; TCRdb has only the in-frame clones, and not every one. The data contain approximately 210,000 clones, around 88% of them singletons. Sequencing input: peripheral blood. These receptors were obtained from a man between 18 and 29 years old with active or convalescent COVID-19.

The rearrangement links TRBV4-1 to TRBJ1-1; D is unclear. V shed 0 bases and J shed 7 bases, with 6 bases lying between them. Looked up from germline, CDR1 is MGHRA and CDR2 is YSYEKL. The CDR3 spans 12 residues. The CDR3 sequence is CASSQDRGEAFF. In nucleotides, the CDR3 is TGCGCCAGCAGCCAAGATCGGGGTGAAGCTTTCTTT.

The CDR3 sequence is CASSDRTRGQETQYF. CDR3 sequence (DNA): TGCGCCAGCAGCGATCGGACTAGAGGGCAAGAGACCCAGTACTTC. The J gene is TRBJ2-5, the V gene TRBV5-1; TRBD2 matches 7 bases. The length of the CDR3 is 15 residues. The junction had 8 bases not matched to a gene; V was cut back by 4 bases and J by 2 bases. The V gene's germline CDR1 is SGHRS and CDR2 YFSETQ.

In this sample, this clone turned up once. This rearrangement joins TRBV6-6 to TRBJ2-1; TRBD1 is a possible D gene (6 bases). The CDR3 is 15 amino acids. The germline gives CDR1 MNHNY, CDR2 SVGAGI (reference sequence). V was cut by 7 bases and J by 12 bases, with 25 bases left in between. CDR3 sequence: CASTINRYPGDGQFF. In DNA, the CDR3 is TGTGCCAGCACTATAAACCGATATCCAGGGGACGGGCAGTTCTTC.

CDR3 loop: CASSPRFVPSEQGATPQHF. In DNA, the CDR3 is TGTGCCAGCTCACCTAGGTTCGTACCCTCGGAGCAGGGCGCCACGCCCCAGCATTTT. The chain employs TRBV18 and TRBJ1-5; perhaps TRBD1 as D (5 bases). Germline V gene lookup returns CDR1 KGHSH and CDR2 LQKENI. V lost 3 bases to trimming and J lost 9 bases, with 30 bases between them. The CDR3 runs to 19 residues.

The chain is built from TRBV28 and TRBJ1-4; 7 nucleotides align to TRBD1. Germline V CDR1 and CDR2: MDHEN, SYDVKM. There are 16 residues in the CDR3. V dropped 2 bases and J dropped 5; count of bases not matched to a gene: 8. The CDR3 loop reads CASSLASQGWNEKLFF. In DNA, the CDR3 is TGTGCCAGCAGTTTAGCCTCACAGGGGTGGAATGAAAAACTGTTTTTT.

The table lists this clone with a count of one. This rearrangement joins TRBV30 to TRBJ2-1; D call uncertain. Per germline, CDR1 GTSNPN and CDR2 SVGIG (reference sequence). V gave up 4 bases and J gave up 0 bases, with 13 bases separating them. This CDR3 comprises 15 residues. CDR3: CAWNPGSSSYNEQFF. CDR3 coding DNA: TGTGCCTGGAATCCCGGGTCGAGCTCCTACAATGAGCAGTTCTTC.